The 27 T cell receptor beta chains given below trace back to one sample, sequenced in a study of T cells after yellow fever vaccination. TCRdb passed the 5' RACE reads through MiXCR, listing each CDR3 protein once. Of about 74,000 distinct CDR3 sequences detected, roughly 6.9% appear once; the ten largest clones hold 30% to 45%. The material sequenced was CD8+ T cells sorted from PBMCs, taken about 5 days after the first yellow fever vaccination. These receptors all come from a man aged 18 to 30 who received the YFV17D yellow fever vaccine.

This clonotype was counted between two and nine times. The chain recombines TRBV12-3 or TRBV12-4 with TRBJ1-1; D is perhaps TRBD1 (6 bases). V lost 3 bases and J 4 bases, leaving 15 bases between the germline ends. The CDR3 loop spans 15 amino acids. The CDR3 DNA is TGTGCCAGCAGTTTCGAGGGGGAAGGTAGCACTGAAGCTTTCTTT. Translation: CASSFEGEGSTEAFF.

This clonotype was seen more than once but under ten times. This sequence joins TRBV7-9 and TRBJ2-1; 14 bases align to TRBD2. The ends lost 5 bases at V and 3 bases at J; junction bases unmatched: 9. Germline lookup yields CDR1 SEHNR and CDR2 FQNEAQ (reference sequence). The CDR3 is 18 residues long. In nucleotides, the CDR3 is TGTGCCAGCAGCCCCGGGACTAGCGGGGGTATAGGCTACAATGAGCAGTTCTTC. This sequence encodes CASSPGTSGGIGYNEQFF.

This clonotype occurred many times. The genes are TRBV7-9 and TRBJ2-1; D gene ambiguous. Per germline, CDR1 SEHNR and CDR2 FQNEAQ (reference sequence). V lost 1 base to trimming and J lost 8 bases, with 6 bases between them. The CDR3 has 12 residues. The CDR3 loop reads CASSLGMDEQFF. In DNA form, the CDR3 reads TGTGCCAGCAGCTTAGGTATGGATGAGCAGTTCTTC. The full variable domain, in which reference TRBV7-9 and TRBJ2-1 provide the parts outside the CDR3, is DTGVSQNPRHKITKRGQNVTFRCDPISEHNRLYWYRQTLGQGPEFLTYFQNEAQLEKSRLLSDRFSAERPKGSFSTLEIQRTEQGDSAMYLCASSLGMDEQFFGPGTRLTVL.

This clonotype turned up a few times. This chain uses TRBV20-1 with TRBJ2-3; 11 bases map to TRBD2. Germline loops: CDR1 DFQATT, CDR2 SNEGSKA (reference sequence). V was pared by 7 bases and J by 0 bases, with 12 bases of the junction left unmatched. This CDR3 contains 17 residues. This chain's CDR3 is CSVSLAGGTPSTDTQYF. The CDR3 DNA sequence: TGCAGTGTATCGCTAGCGGGGGGCACCCCTAGCACAGATACGCAGTATTTT.

This clonotype was picked up many times. The chain employs TRBV12-3 or TRBV12-4 and TRBJ1-2; no reliable D call. The CDR3 is 11 amino acids. V lost 6 bases to trimming and J lost 4 bases, with 6 bases between them. This CDR3 is CASRAGYGYTF. The CDR3 DNA is TGTGCCAGCAGGGCCGGCTATGGCTACACCTTC.

This clonotype was recorded many times. The chain employs TRBV7-2 and TRBJ2-7; D remains unclear. The CDR3 totals 14 residues. CDR1 is SGHTA and CDR2 is FQGNSA in the germline V gene. V lost 1 base to trimming and J lost 1 base, with 8 bases between them. The CDR3 coding sequence is TGTGCCAGCAGCTTAGTTCCTGTATCCTACGAGCAGTACTTC. It specifies CASSLVPVSYEQYF.

This clonotype was seen at least ten times. The J gene is TRBJ2-1, the V gene TRBV29-1; TRBD1 agrees at 9 bases. The CDR3 totals 14 residues. V shed 4 bases and J 3 bases; nucleotides not matched to a gene: 4. CDR1 is SQVTM and CDR2 is ANQGSEA in the germline V gene. The CDR3: CSVGGQGYYNEQFF. The CDR3 DNA reads TGCAGCGTTGGGGGACAGGGATACTACAATGAGCAGTTCTTC.

The table lists this clonotype with a few counts. The V and J genes are TRBV5-1 and TRBJ1-1; D unclear. CDR1 and CDR2 (germline): SGHRS, YFSETQ. V was clipped by 1 base and J by 4 bases, with 11 bases between them. This CDR3 comprises 14 residues. CDR3 nucleotide sequence: TGCGCCAGCAGCTTGTCGGGGTTGGGCACTGAAGCTTTCTTT. Its translation is CASSLSGLGTEAFF.

Ten or more counts support this clonotype. The chain links TRBV5-1 to TRBJ1-1; TRBD1 aligns across 7 bases. The trim removed 4 bases at V and 1 base at J, leaving 7 bases unmatched. Germline assignment: CDR1 SGHRS and CDR2 YFSETQ. This CDR3 is built from 15 residues. CDR3 coding DNA: TGCGCCAGCAGCGCCCTGGGACAGACGAACACTGAAGCTTTCTTT. Protein sequence: CASSALGQTNTEAFF.

As regards this clonotype: The junction departs from germline at one end; a sequencing error may be responsible. This chain connects TRBV7-7 to TRBJ2-2, with D unclear. The CDR3 has 15 residues. Germline values: CDR1 SSHAT, CDR2 FNYEAQ (reference sequence). The CDR3 bases are TGTGCTAGCAGCCTTAGTTGGACGGATACCGGGGAGCTGTTTTTT. It codes for CASSLSWTDTGELFF. Combining the CDR3 with reference TRBV7-7 and TRBJ2-2 gives the whole variable domain GAGVSQSPRYKVTKRGQDVTLRCDPISSHATLYWYQQALGQGPEFLTYFNYEAQPDKSGLPSDRFSAERPEGSISTLTIQRTEQRDSAMYRCASSLSWTDTGELFFGEGSRLTVL.

This clonotype was seen many times. V gene TRBV3-1 combines with J gene TRBJ2-3, with TRBD1 matching 8 bases. The CDR3 runs to 17 residues. Germline V gene sequence: CDR1 LGHDT, CDR2 YNNKEL (reference sequence). With 4 bases clipped from V and 2 bases from J, the junction kept 11 bases outside the gene matches. CDR3 sequence reads: CASSRGSGTGLTDTQYF. The DNA for the CDR3 is TGTGCCAGCAGCCGAGGGTCCGGGACAGGTCTCACAGATACGCAGTATTTT.

This clonotype was counted only a few times. The chain is built from TRBV20-1 and TRBJ1-2; possibly TRBD1 for D (5 bases). CDR3 length: 15 residues. V was pared by 1 base and J by 4 bases, with 16 bases between. The germline gives CDR1 DFQATT, CDR2 SNEGSKA (reference sequence). The CDR3 nucleotides read TGCAGTGCTAGAGCAGGCGGGGACCGGCCCTATGGCTACACCTTC. Protein: CSARAGGDRPYGYTF.

The CDR3 DNA reads TGTGCCAGCCGCTCTTCGGCTAGCGGATTTTACACAGATACGCAGTATTTT. Its protein is CASRSSASGFYTDTQYF. The gene calls are TRBV27 and TRBJ2-3, with 7 positions matching TRBD2. Germline assignment: CDR1 MNHEY and CDR2 SMNVEV (reference sequence). The length of the CDR3 is 17 residues. V was pared by 8 bases and J by 2 bases, with 16 bases of the junction left unmatched.

This clonotype has at least ten counts. The chain has TRBV7-9 and TRBJ2-1; D remains unclear. Trimming took off 2 bases at V and 10 bases at J, with 6 bases between the two ends. This CDR3 comprises 11 residues. Germline lookup yields CDR1 SEHNR and CDR2 FQNEAQ (reference sequence). CDR3 in DNA: TGTGCCAGCAGCTTAACTCGGGAGCAGTTCTTC. It translates to CASSLTREQFF. Full variable domain (missing parts from reference TRBV7-9 and TRBJ2-1): DTGVSQNPRHKITKRGQNVTFRCDPISEHNRLYWYRQTLGQGPEFLTYFQNEAQLEKSRLLSDRFSAERPKGSFSTLEIQRTEQGDSAMYLCASSLTREQFFGPGTRLTVL.

This clonotype appeared a few times. The rearrangement joins TRBV27 to TRBJ1-2, with 10 bases identical to TRBD1. The CDR3 is 17 residues long. Unmatched junction bases numbered 7, after V lost 2 bases and J lost 1 base. CDR1 and CDR2 from the germline V gene are MNHEY and SMNVEV (reference sequence). In DNA, the CDR3 is TGTGCCAGCAGTTTACTCGGGACAGGGGAAGTTAACTATGGCTACACCTTC. Translation: CASSLLGTGEVNYGYTF.

This clonotype was detected many times. This chain joins TRBV7-6 and TRBJ2-7, with a possible D match to TRBD1 (5 bases). V was pared by 5 bases and J by 2 bases, with 13 bases between. The CDR3 is 14 residues long. Germline V gives CDR1 SGHVS, CDR2 FNYEAQ. The CDR3 sequence: CASSQNRRPYEQYF. Here the CDR3 DNA reads TGTGCCAGCAGCCAAAACAGGCGACCCTACGAGCAGTACTTC.

This clonotype was seen a few times. The rearrangement uses TRBV19 and TRBJ2-1, with no clear D. V gave up 7 bases and J gave up 3 bases, with 10 bases separating them. Germline loops: CDR1 LNHDA, CDR2 SQIVND (reference sequence). The CDR3 is 13 amino acids. The CDR3 sequence: CASTRNNYNEQFF. The CDR3 nucleotides are TGTGCCAGTACGAGGAACAACTACAATGAGCAGTTCTTC.

The chain links TRBV27 to TRBJ2-7; TRBD1 matches at 7 bases. J gave up 7 bases and V 3 bases, and 12 bases lay outside the gene matches. Germline V gene lookup returns CDR1 MNHEY and CDR2 SMNVEV (reference sequence). There are 15 residues in the CDR3. CDR3 loop: CASSFIGGFAGEQYF. In nucleotides, the CDR3 is TGTGCCAGCAGTTTTATAGGGGGCTTTGCAGGGGAGCAGTACTTC.

Concerning this clonotype: A much larger clone differs from this one at a single base, so this may be a read error. For the CDR3, the DNA is TGTGCCAGCAGCCTGCGGGGTGAGGAGACCCAGTACTTC. Residues: CASSLRGEETQYF. The V call is TRBV4-2, the J call TRBJ2-5; D is possibly TRBD2 (6 bases). The germline V gene has CDR1 LGHNA and CDR2 YNFKEQ. CDR3 length: 13 amino acids. The V and J ends lost 4 bases and 5 bases respectively, with 11 bases between them.

This clonotype was counted only a few times. The rearrangement joins TRBV12-3 or TRBV12-4 to TRBJ1-5, with D uncertain. The V end was cut by 2 bases, the J end by 4 bases, with 6 bases between. CDR3 length equals 13 residues. The CDR3 sequence: CASSLTANQPQHF. The CDR3 bases are TGTGCCAGCAGTTTAACAGCGAATCAGCCCCAGCATTTT.

The CDR3 DNA is TGTGCCAGCAGCAGGGACAGGGGGCGAAGCTCCTATAATTCACCCCTCCACTTT. Translating it yields CASSRDRGRSSYNSPLHF. The chain carries TRBV12-3 or TRBV12-4 and TRBJ1-6; 12 nucleotides align to TRBD1. The J segment lost 0 bases and the V segment lost 6 bases, leaving 6 bases of the junction unmatched. This CDR3 is 18 amino acids long.

This clonotype was observed at least ten times. The chain combines TRBV6-2 or TRBV6-3 with TRBJ2-7; D assignment may be TRBD1 or TRBD2 (7 bases each). V shed 2 bases and J shed 6 bases, with 17 bases lying between them. Germline-derived CDR1 and CDR2 are MNHEY and SVGEGT. The CDR3 length is 15 residues. CDR3 protein: CASSYAGRGRREQYF. The CDR3, as DNA: TGTGCCAGCAGTTACGCTGGGAGGGGGCGACGCGAGCAGTACTTC.

This clonotype has ten or more counts. The V and J genes are TRBV7-8 and TRBJ2-5; perhaps D is TRBD1 or TRBD2 (5 bases each). This CDR3 spans 15 amino acids. V was clipped by 7 bases and J by 5 bases, with 20 bases between them. Germline V lookup: CDR1 SGHVS, CDR2 FQNEAQ. Written as DNA, the CDR3 is TGTGCCAGCACCGTCGGGGCCTTCCAAAGGGAGACCCAGTACTTC. Translation gives CASTVGAFQRETQYF.

This clonotype was seen ten or more times. The chain combines TRBV5-5 with TRBJ2-7, with a possible D match to TRBD2 (5 bases). V lost 3 bases and J lost 3, with 13 bases in between. There are 14 residues in the CDR3. Germline loops: CDR1 SGHKS, CDR2 YYEKEE (reference sequence). DNA of the CDR3: TGTGCCAGCAGCTCGCCCGGGGTTGTCTACGAGCAGTACTTC. It encodes CASSSPGVVYEQYF.

The chain joins TRBV27 to TRBJ2-4; TRBD1 might be the D (6 bases). CDR1 is MNHEY and CDR2 is SMNVEV in the germline V gene (reference sequence). V gave up 2 bases and J gave up 0 bases, with 8 bases separating them. This CDR3 contains 15 residues. CDR3 coding DNA: TGTGCCAGCAGTTTAAGGGGGTTAGCCAAAAACATTCAGTACTTC. Its protein is CASSLRGLAKNIQYF.

This clonotype appeared many times. The V call is TRBV4-2, the J call TRBJ1-5; D is undetermined. Deletions cut 0 bases from V and 1 base from J, with 10 bases between. The CDR3 has 16 residues. From germline, CDR1 is LGHNA and CDR2 YNFKEQ. As DNA, the CDR3 is TGTGCCAGCAGCCAAGATCGCCAGGAGAGCAATCAGCCCCAGCATTTT. This translates into CASSQDRQESNQPQHF.

The rearrangement uses TRBV27 and TRBJ1-1, with TRBD1 matching over 7 bases. J gave up 0 bases and V 6 bases, and 4 bases lay outside the gene matches. The CDR3 spans 14 residues. Per the germline V gene, CDR1 is MNHEY and CDR2 is SMNVEV (reference sequence). The CDR3 sequence: CASSAGGLNTEAFF. The DNA of the CDR3 is TGTGCCAGCAGCGCAGGGGGACTGAACACTGAAGCTTTCTTT.